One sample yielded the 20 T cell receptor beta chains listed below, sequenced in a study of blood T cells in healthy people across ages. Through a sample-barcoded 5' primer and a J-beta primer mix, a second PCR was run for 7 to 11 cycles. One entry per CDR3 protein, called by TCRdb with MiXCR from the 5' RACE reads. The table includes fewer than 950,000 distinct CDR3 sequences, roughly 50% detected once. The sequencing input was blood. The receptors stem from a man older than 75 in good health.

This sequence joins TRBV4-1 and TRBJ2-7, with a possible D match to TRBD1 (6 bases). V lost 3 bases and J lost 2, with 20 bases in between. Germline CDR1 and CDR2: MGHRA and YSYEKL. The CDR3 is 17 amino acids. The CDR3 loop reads CASSHKLQGLNPYEQYF. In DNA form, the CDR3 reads TGCGCCAGCAGCCATAAACTACAGGGTCTTAACCCCTACGAGCAGTACTTC.

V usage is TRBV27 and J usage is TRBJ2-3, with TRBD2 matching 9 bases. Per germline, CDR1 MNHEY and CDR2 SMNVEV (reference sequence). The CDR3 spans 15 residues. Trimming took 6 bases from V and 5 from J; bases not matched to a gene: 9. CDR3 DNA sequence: TGTGCCAGCAGCGCACGCGGGAGGGCCATAGATACGCAGTATTTT. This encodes CASSARGRAIDTQYF.

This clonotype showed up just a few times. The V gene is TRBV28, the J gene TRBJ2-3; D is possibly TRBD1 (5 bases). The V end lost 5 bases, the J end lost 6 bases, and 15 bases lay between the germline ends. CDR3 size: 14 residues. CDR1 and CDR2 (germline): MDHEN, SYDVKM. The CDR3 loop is CASSTPVRVDTQYF. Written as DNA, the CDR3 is TGTGCCAGCAGTACCCCCGTCAGGGTGGATACGCAGTATTTT.

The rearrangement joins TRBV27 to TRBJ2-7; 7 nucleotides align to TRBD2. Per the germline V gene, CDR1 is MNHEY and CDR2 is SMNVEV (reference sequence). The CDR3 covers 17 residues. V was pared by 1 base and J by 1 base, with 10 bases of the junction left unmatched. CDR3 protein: CASSLLSASGPSYEQYF. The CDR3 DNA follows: TGTGCCAGCAGTTTATTATCGGCTAGCGGCCCTTCCTACGAGCAGTACTTC.

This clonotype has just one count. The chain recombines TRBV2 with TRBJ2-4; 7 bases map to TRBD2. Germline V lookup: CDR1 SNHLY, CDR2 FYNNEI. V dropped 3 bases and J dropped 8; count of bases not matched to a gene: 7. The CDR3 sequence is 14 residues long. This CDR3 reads CASSDGRGWDIQYF. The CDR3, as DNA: TGTGCCAGCAGTGACGGGCGGGGGTGGGACATTCAGTACTTC.

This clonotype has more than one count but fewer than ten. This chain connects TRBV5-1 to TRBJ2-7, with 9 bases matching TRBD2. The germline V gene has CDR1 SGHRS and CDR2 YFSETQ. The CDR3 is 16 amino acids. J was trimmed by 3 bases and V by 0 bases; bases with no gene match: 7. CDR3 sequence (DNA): TGCGCCAGCAGCTTGGGTTTGCGGGAGGGACTCTACGAGCAGTACTTC. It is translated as CASSLGLREGLYEQYF.

CDR3 bases: TGTGCCAGCAGTTTCGGGACAGGGCAGTCCACGGGGACCCAGTACTTC. It is translated as CASSFGTGQSTGTQYF. V usage is TRBV27 and J usage is TRBJ2-5; TRBD1 agrees at 9 bases. The trim removed 3 bases at V and 7 bases at J, leaving 12 bases unmatched. Germline loops: CDR1 MNHEY, CDR2 SMNVEV (reference sequence). This CDR3 has 16 amino acids.

In nucleotides, the CDR3 is TGTGCCAGCAGCCAAAGTAGCAATGAGCAGTTCTTC. Translation gives CASSQSSNEQFF. The chain employs TRBV3-1 and TRBJ2-1; D is unclear. V was trimmed by 2 bases and J by 6 bases, leaving 5 bases between them. The CDR3 consists of 12 residues. Germline lookup yields CDR1 LGHDT and CDR2 YNNKEL (reference sequence).

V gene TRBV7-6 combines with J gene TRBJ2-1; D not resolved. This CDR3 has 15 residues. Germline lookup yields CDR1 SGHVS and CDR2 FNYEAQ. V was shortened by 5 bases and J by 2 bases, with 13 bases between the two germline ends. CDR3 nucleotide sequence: TGTGCCAGCAGCCCATTACGCAATCCCTACAATGAGCAGTTCTTC. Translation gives CASSPLRNPYNEQFF.

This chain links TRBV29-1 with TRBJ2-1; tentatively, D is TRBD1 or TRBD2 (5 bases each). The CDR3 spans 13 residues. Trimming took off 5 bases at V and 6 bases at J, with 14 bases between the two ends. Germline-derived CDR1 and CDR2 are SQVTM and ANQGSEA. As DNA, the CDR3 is TGCAGCGTTTGGGGGTGGGGTCTCAATGAGCAGTTCTTC. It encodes CSVWGWGLNEQFF.

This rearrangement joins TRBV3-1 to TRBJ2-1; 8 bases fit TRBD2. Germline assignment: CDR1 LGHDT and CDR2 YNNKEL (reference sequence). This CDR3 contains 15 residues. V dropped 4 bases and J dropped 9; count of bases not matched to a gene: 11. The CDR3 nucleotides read TGTGCCAGCAGCCCGGGACCAGCGGGGACTAGTGAGCAGTTCTTC. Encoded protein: CASSPGPAGTSEQFF.

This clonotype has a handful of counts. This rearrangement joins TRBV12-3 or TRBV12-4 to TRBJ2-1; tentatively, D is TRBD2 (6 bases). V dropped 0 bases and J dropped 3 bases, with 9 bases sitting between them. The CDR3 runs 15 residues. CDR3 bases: TGTGCCAGCAGTTTAGCGGGGAGGAACTACAATGAGCAGTTCTTC. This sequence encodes CASSLAGRNYNEQFF.

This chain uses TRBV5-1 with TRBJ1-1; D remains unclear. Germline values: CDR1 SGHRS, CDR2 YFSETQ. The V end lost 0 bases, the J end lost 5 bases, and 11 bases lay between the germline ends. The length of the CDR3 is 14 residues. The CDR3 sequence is CASSLGAGGTEAFF. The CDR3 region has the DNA TGCGCCAGCAGCTTGGGTGCAGGCGGGACTGAAGCTTTCTTT.

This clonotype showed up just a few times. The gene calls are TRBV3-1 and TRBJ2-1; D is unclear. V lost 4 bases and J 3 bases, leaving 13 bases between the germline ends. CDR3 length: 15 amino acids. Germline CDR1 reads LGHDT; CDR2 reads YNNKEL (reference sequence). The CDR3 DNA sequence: TGTGCCAGCAGCCCCCCAGCCCGAGGCTACAATGAGCAGTTCTTC. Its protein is CASSPPARGYNEQFF.

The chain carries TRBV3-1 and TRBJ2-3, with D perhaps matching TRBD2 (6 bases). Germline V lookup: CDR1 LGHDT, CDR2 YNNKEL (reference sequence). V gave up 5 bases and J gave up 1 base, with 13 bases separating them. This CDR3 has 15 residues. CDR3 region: CASSARGGRTDTQYF. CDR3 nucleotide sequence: TGTGCCAGCAGCGCGCGGGGCGGGCGCACAGATACGCAGTATTTT.

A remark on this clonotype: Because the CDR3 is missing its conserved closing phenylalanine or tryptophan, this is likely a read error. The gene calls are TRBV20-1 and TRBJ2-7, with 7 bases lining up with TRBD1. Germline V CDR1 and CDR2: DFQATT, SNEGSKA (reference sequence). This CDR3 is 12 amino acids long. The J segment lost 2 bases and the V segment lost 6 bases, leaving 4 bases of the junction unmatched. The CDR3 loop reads CSARDRAYEQYL. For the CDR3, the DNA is TGCAGTGCCAGGGACAGAGCCTACGAGCAGTACCTC.

The CDR3 region has the DNA TGTGCCAGCAGTTTAGGTACTAGCGGGAACGAGCAGTACTTC. It encodes CASSLGTSGNEQYF. V and J are TRBV12-3 or TRBV12-4 and TRBJ2-7, with 10 bases matching TRBD2. The CDR3 loop spans 14 amino acids. V gave up 1 base and J gave up 5 bases; unmatched junction bases: 2.

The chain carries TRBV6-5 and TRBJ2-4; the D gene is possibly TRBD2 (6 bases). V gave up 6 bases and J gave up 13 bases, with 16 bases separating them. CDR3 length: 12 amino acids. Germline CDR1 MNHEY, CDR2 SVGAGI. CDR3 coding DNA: TGTGCCAGCAGAAGACTAGACGGAGAGCAGTACTTC. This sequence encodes CASRRLDGEQYF.

The CDR3 is CASSPTAFGGYTF. The CDR3 DNA follows: TGTGCCAGCAGCCCCACCGCTTTCGGGGGCTACACCTTC. This chain connects TRBV28 to TRBJ1-2, with D hard to call. Trimming cost V 6 bases and J 8 bases, with 16 bases left between them. The CDR3 covers 13 residues. Germline-derived CDR1 and CDR2 are MDHEN and SYDVKM.

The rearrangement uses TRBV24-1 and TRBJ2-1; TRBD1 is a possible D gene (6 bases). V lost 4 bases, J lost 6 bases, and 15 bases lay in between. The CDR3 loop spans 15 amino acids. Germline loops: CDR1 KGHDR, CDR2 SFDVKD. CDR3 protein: CATSETGIGANEQFF. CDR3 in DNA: TGTGCCACCAGTGAAACAGGGATTGGGGCCAATGAGCAGTTCTTC.